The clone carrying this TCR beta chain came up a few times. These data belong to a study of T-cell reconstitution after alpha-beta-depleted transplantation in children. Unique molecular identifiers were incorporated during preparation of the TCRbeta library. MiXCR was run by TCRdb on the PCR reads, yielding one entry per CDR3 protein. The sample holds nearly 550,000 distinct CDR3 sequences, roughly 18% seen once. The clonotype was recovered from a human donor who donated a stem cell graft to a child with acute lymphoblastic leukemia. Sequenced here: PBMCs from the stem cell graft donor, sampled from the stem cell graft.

The CDR3 region has the DNA TGCGCCAGCAGCCAAGTGGCCGGCCACCTGAATGAGCAGTTCTTC. Translation: CASSQVAGHLNEQFF. The chain has TRBV4-1 and TRBJ2-1, with unresolved D. The germline V and J ends were trimmed by 1 base and 7 bases, with 14 bases remaining between them. The CDR3 has 15 amino acids. Germline CDR1 and CDR2: MGHRA and YSYEKL.